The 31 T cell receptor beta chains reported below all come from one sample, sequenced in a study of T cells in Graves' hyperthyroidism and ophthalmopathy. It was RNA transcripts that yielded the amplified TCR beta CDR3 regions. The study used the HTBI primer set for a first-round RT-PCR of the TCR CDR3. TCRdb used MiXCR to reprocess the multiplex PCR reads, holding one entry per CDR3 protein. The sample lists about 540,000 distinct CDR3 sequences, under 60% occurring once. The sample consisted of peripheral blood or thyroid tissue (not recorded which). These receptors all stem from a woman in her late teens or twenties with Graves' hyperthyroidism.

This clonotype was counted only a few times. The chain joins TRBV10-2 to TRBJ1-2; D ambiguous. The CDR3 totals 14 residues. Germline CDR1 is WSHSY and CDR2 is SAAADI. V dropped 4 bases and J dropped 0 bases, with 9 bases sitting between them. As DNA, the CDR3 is TGCGCCAGCAGTGGTTTTGTTTCTAACTATGGCTACACCTTC. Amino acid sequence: CASSGFVSNYGYTF.

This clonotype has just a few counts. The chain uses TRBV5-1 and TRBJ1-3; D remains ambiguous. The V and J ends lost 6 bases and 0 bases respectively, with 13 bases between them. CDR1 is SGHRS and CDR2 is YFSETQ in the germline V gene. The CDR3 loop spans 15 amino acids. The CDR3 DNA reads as TGCGCCAGCACTCCGGACGTCAGCTCTGGAAACACCATATATTTT. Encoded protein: CASTPDVSSGNTIYF.

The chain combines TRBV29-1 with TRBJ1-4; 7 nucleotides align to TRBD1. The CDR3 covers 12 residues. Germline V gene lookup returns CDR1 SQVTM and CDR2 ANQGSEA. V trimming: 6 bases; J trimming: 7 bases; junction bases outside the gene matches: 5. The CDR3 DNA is TGCAGCGTAGTGACAGGGTTTGAAAAACTGTTTTTT. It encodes CSVVTGFEKLFF.

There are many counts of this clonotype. CDR3 nucleotide sequence: TGCAGTGCTAGACAGGGAGCTGGAAACACCATATATTTT. Protein sequence: CSARQGAGNTIYF. This chain connects TRBV20-1 to TRBJ1-3, with D possibly being TRBD1 (5 bases). V was shortened by 2 bases and J by 2 bases, with 7 bases between the two germline ends. The germline CDR1 and CDR2 sequences are DFQATT and SNEGSKA (reference sequence). This CDR3 region has 13 residues.

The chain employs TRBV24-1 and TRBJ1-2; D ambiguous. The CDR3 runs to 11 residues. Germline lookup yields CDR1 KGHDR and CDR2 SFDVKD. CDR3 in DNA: TGTGCTAGTCCAGCTAACTATGGCTACACCTTC. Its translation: CASPANYGYTF.

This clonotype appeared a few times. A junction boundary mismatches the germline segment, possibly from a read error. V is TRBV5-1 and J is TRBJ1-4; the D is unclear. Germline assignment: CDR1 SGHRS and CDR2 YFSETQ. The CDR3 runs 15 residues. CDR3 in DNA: TGTGCCAGCGCTGAAATGACGTCGACTAATGAAAAACTGTTTTTT. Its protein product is CASAEMTSTNEKLFF. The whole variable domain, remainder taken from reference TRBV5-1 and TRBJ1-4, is KAGVTQTPRYLIKTRGQQVTLSCSPISGHRSVSWYQQTPGQGLQFLFEYFSETQRNKGNFPGRFSGRQFSNSRSEMNVSTLELGDSALYLCASAEMTSTNEKLFFGSGTQLSVL.

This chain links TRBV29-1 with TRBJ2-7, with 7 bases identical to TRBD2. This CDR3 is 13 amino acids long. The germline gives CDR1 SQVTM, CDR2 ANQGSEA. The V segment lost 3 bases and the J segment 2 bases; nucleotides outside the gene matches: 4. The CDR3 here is CSVDLADTYEQYF. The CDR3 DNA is TGCAGCGTTGACCTAGCGGATACCTACGAGCAGTACTTC.

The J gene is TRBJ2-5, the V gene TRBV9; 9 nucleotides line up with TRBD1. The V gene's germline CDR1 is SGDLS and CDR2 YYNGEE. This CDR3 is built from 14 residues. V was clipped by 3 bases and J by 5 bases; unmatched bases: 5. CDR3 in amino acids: CASSAGQGGETQYF. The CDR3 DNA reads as TGTGCCAGCAGCGCGGGACAGGGAGGCGAGACCCAGTACTTC.

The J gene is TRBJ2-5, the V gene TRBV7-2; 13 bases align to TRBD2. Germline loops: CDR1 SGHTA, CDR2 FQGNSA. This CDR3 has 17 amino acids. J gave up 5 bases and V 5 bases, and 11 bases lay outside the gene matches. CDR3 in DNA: TGTGCCAGCAGCAACCGGACTAGCGGGAGAGTGCGGGAGACCCAGTACTTC. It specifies CASSNRTSGRVRETQYF.

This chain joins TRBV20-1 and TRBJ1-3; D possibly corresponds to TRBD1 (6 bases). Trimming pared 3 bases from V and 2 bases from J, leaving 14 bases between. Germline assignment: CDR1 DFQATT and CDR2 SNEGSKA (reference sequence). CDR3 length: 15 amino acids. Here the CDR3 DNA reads TGCAGTGCTAGGACAGGAATTGAAACTGGAAACACCATATATTTT. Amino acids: CSARTGIETGNTIYF.

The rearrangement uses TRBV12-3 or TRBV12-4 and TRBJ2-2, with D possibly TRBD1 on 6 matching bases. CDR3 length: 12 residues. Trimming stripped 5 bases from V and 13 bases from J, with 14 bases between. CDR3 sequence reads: CASSLWTRGLFF. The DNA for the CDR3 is TGTGCCAGCAGTCTATGGACCAGGGGGCTGTTTTTT.

Written as DNA, the CDR3 is TGCGCCAGCAGCTCCGAACAGGGCTCTGGGGCCAACGTCCTGACTTTC. The encoded protein is CASSSEQGSGANVLTF. This rearrangement joins TRBV5-1 to TRBJ2-6; maybe TRBD1 (6 bases). The CDR3 spans 16 residues. CDR1 SGHRS and CDR2 YFSETQ come from the germline V gene. With 3 bases removed from V and 0 bases from J, the gap between germline ends came to 10 bases.

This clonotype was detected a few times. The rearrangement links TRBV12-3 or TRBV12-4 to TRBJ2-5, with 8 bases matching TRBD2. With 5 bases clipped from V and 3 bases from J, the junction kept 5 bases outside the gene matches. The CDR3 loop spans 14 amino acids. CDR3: CASSPAGEEETQYF. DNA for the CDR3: TGTGCCAGCAGTCCAGCGGGAGAAGAAGAGACCCAGTACTTC.

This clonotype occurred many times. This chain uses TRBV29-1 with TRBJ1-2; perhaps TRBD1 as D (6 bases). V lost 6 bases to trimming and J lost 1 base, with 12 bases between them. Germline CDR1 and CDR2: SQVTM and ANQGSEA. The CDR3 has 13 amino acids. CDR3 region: CSVTGKFNYGYTF. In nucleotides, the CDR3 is TGCAGCGTAACAGGGAAGTTTAACTATGGCTACACCTTC.

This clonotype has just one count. CDR3 amino acids: CATSDPGSGRAENEQFF. CDR3 coding DNA: TGTGCCACCAGTGATCCGGGGAGCGGGAGGGCCGAAAATGAGCAGTTCTTC. This chain uses TRBV24-1 with TRBJ2-7; 10 bases are a match to TRBD2. The DNA end favors TRBJ2-1, so the J call may be wrong. Germline V lookup: CDR1 KGHDR, CDR2 SFDVKD. The CDR3 has 17 amino acids.

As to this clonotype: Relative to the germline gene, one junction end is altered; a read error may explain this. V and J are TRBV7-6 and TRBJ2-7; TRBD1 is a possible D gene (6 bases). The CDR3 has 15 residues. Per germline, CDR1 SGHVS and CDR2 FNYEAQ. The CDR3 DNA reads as TGCGCCAGCAGCCAAGGCTGGGACAATCCCATCGAGCAGTACTTC. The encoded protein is CASSQGWDNPIEQYF.

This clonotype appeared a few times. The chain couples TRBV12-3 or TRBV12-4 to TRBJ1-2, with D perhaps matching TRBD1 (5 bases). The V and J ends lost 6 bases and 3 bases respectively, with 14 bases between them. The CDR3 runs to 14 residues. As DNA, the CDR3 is TGTGCCAGCAGCCGCAGGGTATCCTACTATGGCTACACCTTC. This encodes CASSRRVSYYGYTF.

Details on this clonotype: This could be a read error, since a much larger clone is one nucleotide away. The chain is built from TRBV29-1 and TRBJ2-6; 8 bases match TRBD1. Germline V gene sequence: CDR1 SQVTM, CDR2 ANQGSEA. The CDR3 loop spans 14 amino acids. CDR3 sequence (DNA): TGCATCGTAGAAGACAGGGGCCGGACCAACGTCCTGACTTTC. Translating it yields CIVEDRGRTNVLTF.

The CDR3 here is CAVSESQGGELFF. As DNA, the CDR3 is TGTGCTGTCAGTGAGTCGCAGGGCGGGGAGCTGTTTTTT. The chain employs TRBV10-3 and TRBJ2-2, with D tentatively TRBD1 (5 bases). Germline V gene lookup returns CDR1 ENHRY and CDR2 SYGVKD. The CDR3 loop spans 13 amino acids.

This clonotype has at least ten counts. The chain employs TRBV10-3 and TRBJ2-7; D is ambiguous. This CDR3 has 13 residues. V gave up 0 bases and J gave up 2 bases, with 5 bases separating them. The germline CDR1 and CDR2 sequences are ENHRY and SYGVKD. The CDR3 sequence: CAISESRAYEQYF. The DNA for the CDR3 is TGTGCCATCAGTGAGTCTAGGGCCTACGAGCAGTACTTC.

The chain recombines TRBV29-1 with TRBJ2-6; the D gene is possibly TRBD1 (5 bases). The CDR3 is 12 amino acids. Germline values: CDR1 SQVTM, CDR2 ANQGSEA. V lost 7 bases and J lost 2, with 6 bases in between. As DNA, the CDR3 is TGCAGCGGCAGGGCTGGGGCCAACGTCCTGACTTTC. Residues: CSGRAGANVLTF.

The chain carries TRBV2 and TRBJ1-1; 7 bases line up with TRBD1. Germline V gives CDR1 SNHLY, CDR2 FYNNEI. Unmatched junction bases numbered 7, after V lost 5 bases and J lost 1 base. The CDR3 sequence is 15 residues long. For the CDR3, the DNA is TGTGCCAGCAGTTGGACCGGGACAGAGAACACTGAAGCTTTCTTT. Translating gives CASSWTGTENTEAFF. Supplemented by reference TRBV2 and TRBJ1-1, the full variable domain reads EPEVTQTPSHQVTQMGQEVILRCVPISNHLYFYWYRQILGQKVEFLVSFYNNEISEKSEIFDDQFSVERPDGSNFTLKIRSTKLEDSAMYFCASSWTGTENTEAFFGQGTRLTVV.

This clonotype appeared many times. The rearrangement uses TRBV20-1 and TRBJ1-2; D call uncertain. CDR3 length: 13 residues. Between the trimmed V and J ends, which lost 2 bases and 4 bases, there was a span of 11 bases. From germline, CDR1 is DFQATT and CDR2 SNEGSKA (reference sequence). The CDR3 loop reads CSARPPFSYGYTF. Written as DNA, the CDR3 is TGCAGTGCTAGACCTCCATTCAGCTATGGCTACACCTTC.

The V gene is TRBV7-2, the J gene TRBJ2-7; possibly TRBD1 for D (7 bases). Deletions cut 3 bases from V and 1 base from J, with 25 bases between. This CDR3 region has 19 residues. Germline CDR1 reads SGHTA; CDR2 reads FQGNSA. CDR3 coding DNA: TGTGCCAGCAGCTTGGGTCAGGGCGACCAGGGGGGATTTTCCTACGAGCAGTACTTC. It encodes CASSLGQGDQGGFSYEQYF.

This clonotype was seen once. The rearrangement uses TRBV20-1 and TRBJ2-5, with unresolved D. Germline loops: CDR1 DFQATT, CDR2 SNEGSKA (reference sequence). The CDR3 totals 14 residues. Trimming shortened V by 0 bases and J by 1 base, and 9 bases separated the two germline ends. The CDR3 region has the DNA TGCAGTGCTAGAGATCCCCGGGCCCAAGAGACCCAGTACTTC. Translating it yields CSARDPRAQETQYF.

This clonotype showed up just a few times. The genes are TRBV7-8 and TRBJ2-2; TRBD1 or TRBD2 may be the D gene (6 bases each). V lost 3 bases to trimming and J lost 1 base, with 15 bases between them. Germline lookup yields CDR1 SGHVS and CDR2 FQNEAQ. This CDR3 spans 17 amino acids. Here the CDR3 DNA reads TGTGCCAGCAGCTTGGGCCGTGGGGGGCGGAACACCGGGGAGCTGTTTTTT. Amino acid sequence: CASSLGRGGRNTGELFF.

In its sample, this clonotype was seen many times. The CDR3 sequence is CASSFQGYNSPLHF. CDR3 nucleotide sequence: TGCGCCAGCAGCTTCCAGGGGTATAATTCACCCCTCCACTTT. The chain links TRBV5-1 to TRBJ1-6, with a possible D match to TRBD1 (6 bases). CDR1 is SGHRS and CDR2 is YFSETQ in the germline V gene. This CDR3 spans 14 amino acids. V dropped 2 bases and J dropped 4 bases, with 7 bases sitting between them. The variable domain in full, with the rest retrieved from reference TRBV5-1 and TRBJ1-6, is KAGVTQTPRYLIKTRGQQVTLSCSPISGHRSVSWYQQTPGQGLQFLFEYFSETQRNKGNFPGRFSGRQFSNSRSEMNVSTLELGDSALYLCASSFQGYNSPLHFGNGTRLTVT.

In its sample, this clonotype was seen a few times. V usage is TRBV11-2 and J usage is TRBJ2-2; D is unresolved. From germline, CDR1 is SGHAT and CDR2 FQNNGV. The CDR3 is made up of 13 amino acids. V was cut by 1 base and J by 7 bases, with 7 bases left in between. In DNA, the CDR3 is TGTGCCAGCAGCTTAGCGATCGGCGGGGAGCTGTTTTTT. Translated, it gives CASSLAIGGELFF.

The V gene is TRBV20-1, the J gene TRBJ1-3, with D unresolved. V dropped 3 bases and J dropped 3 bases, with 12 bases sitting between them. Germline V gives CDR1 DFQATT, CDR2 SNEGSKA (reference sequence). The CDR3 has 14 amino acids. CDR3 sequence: CSASPRVNGNTIYF. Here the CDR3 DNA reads TGCAGTGCTAGCCCCAGAGTGAATGGAAACACCATATATTTT.

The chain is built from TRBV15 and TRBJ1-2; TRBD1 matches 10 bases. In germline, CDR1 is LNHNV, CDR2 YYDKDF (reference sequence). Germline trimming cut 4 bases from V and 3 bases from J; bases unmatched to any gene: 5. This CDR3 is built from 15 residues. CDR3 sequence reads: CATSKPGTGDYGYTF. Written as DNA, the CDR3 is TGTGCCACCAGCAAGCCCGGGACAGGGGACTATGGCTACACCTTC. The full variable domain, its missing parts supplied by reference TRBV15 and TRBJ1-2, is DAMVIQNPRYQVTQFGKPVTLSCSQTLNHNVMYWYQQKSSQAPKLLFHYYDKDFNNEADTPDNFQSRRPNTSFCFLDIRSPGLGDTAMYLCATSKPGTGDYGYTFGSGTRLTVV.

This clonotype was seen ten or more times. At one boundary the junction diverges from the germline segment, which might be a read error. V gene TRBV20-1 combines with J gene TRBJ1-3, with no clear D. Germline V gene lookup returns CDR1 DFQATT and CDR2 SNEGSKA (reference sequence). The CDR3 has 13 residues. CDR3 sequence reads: CSAREVTGNTIYF. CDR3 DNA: TGCAGTGCTCGAGAGGTTACGGGAAACACCATATATTTT.